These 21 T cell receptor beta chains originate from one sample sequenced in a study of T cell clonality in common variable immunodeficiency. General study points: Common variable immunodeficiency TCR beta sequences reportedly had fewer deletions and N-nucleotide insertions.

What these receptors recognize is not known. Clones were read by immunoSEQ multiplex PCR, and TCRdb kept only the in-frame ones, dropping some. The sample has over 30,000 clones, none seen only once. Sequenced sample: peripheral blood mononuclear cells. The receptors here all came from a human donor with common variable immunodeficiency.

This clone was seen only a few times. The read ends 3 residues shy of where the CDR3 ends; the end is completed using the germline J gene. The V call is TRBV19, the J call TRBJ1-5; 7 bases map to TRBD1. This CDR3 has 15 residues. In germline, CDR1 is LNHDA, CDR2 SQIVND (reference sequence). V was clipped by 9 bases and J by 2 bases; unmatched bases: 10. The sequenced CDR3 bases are TGTGCCAGCTCTTTGACAGGGAGAGGCAATCAGCCC. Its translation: CASSLTGRGNQP. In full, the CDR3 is CASSLTGRGNQPQHF.

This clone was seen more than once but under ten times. The DNA read from the CDR3 is TGTGCCAGCGGGGACAACTTGGTGAACACCGGGGAG. It translates to CASGDNLVNTGE. The complete CDR3 protein is CASGDNLVNTGELFF. V is TRBV2 and J is TRBJ2-2; D may be TRBD1 (6 bases). The read stops 3 residues short of the end of the CDR3; the missing end is completed from the germline J gene. V lost 8 bases and J 1 base, leaving 14 bases between the germline ends. The CDR3 totals 15 residues. CDR1 and CDR2 from the germline V gene are SNHLY and FYNNEI.

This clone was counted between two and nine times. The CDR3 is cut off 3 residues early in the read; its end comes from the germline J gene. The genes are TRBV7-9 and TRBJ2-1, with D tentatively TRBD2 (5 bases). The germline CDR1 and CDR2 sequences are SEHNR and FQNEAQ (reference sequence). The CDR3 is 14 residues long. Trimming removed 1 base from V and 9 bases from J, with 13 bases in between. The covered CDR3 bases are TGTGCCAGCAGCTTAGTCCCGGGGTGGGGTGAG. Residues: CASSLVPGWGE. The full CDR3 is CASSLVPGWGEQFF.

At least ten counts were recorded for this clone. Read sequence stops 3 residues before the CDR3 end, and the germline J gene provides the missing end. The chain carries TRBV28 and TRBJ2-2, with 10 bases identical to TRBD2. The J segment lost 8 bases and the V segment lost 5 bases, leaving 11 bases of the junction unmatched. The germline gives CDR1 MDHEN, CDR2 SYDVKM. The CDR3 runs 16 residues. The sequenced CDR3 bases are TGTGCCAGCAGTCCTCTGGGACTAGCGTTAGGGGGGGAG. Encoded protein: CASSPLGLALGGE. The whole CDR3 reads CASSPLGLALGGELFF.

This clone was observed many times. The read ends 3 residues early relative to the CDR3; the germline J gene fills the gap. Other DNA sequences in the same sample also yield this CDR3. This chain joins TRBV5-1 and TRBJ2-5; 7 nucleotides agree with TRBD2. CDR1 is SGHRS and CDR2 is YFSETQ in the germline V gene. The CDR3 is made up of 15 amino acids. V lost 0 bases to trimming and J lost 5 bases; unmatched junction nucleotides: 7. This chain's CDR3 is CASSLAGGSGETQYF. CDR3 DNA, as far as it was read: TGCGCCAGCAGCTTGGCGGGCGGGAGTGGGGAGACC.

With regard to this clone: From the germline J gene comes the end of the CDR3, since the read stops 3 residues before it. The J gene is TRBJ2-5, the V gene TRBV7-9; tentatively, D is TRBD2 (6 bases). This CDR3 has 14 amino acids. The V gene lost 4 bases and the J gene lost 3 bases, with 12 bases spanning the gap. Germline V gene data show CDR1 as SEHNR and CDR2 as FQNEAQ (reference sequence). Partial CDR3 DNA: TGTGCCAGCAGCTCCTTGGAGGGTAAAGAGACC. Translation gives CASSSLEGKET. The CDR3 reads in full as CASSSLEGKETQYF.

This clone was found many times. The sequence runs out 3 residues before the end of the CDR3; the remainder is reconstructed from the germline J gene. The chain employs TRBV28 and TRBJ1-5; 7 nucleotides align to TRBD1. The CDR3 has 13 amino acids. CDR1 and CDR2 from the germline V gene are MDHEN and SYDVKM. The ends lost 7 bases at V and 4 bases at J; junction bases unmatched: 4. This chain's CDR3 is CASTVQGNQPQHF. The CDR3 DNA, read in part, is TGTGCCAGCACTGTACAGGGGAATCAGCCC.

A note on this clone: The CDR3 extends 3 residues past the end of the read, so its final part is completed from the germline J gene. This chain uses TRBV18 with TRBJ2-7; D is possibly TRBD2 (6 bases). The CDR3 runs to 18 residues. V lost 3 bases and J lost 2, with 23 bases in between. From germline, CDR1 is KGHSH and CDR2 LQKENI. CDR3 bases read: TGTGCCAGCTCACCCTATCAATCAGATTTGGGGGGTCCCTACGAG. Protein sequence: CASSPYQSDLGGPYE. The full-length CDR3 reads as CASSPYQSDLGGPYEQYF.

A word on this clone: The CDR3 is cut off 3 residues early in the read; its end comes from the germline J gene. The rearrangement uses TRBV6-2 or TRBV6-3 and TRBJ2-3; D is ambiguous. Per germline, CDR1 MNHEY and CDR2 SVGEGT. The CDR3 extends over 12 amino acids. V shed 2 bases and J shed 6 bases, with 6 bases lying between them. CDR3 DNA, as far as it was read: TGTGCCAGCAGTTACGAAGGTGATACG. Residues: CASSYEGDT. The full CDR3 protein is CASSYEGDTQYF.

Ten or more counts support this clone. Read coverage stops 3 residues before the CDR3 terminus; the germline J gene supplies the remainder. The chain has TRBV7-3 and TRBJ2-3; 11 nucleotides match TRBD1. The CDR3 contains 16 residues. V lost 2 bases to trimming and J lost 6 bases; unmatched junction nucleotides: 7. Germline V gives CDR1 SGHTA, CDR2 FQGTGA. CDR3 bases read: TGTGCCAGCAGCTTAGTGGGGACAGGGGGTTGGGATACG. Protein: CASSLVGTGGWDT. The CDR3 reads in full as CASSLVGTGGWDTQYF. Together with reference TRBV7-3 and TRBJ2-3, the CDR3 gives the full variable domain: GAGVSQTPSNKVTEKGKYVELRCDPISGHTALYWYRQSLGQGPEFLIYFQGTGAADDSGLPNDRFFAVRPEGSVSTLKIQRTERGDSAVYLCASSLVGTGGWDTQYFGPGTRLTVL.

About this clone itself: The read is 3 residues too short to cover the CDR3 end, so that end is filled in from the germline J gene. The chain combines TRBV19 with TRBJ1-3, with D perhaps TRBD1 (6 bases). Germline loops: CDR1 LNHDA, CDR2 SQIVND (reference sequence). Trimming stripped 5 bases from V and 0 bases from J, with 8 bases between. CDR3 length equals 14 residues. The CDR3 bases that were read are TGTGCCAGTAGTGGGGGCTACTCTGGAAACACC. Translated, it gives CASSGGYSGNT. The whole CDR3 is CASSGGYSGNTIYF.

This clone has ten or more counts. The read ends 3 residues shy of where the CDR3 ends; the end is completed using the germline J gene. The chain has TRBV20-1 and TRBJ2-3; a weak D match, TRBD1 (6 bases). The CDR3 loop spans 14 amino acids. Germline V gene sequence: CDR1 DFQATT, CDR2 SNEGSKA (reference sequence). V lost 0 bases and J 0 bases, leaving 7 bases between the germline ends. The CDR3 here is CSARDDRSTDTQYF. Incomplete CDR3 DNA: TGCAGTGCTAGAGATGACAGGAGCACAGATACG.

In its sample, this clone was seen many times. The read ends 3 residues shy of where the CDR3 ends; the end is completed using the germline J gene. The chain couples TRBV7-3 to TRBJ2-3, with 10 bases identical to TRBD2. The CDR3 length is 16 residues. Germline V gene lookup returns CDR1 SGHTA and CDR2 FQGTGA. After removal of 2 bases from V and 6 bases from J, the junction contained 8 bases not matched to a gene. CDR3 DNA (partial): TGTGCCAGCAGCTTACGTCTAGCGGGAGCCGGGGATACG. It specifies CASSLRLAGAGDT. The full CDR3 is CASSLRLAGAGDTQYF.

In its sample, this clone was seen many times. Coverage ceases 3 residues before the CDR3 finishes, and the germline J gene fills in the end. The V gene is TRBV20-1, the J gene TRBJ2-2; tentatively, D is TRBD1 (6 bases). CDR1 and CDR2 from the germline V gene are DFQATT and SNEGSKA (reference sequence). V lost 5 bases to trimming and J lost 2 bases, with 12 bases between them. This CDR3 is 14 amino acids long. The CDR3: CSASEGTNTGELFF. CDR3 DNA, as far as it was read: TGCAGTGCTTCCGAGGGGACAAACACCGGGGAG.

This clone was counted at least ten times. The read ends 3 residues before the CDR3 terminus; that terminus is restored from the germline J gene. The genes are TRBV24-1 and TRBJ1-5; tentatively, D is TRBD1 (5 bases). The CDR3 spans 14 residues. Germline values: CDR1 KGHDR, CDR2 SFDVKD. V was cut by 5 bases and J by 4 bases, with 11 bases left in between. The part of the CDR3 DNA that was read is TGTGCCACCAGTGTGGCGACAGTGAATCAGCCC. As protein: CATSVATVNQP. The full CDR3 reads CATSVATVNQPQHF.

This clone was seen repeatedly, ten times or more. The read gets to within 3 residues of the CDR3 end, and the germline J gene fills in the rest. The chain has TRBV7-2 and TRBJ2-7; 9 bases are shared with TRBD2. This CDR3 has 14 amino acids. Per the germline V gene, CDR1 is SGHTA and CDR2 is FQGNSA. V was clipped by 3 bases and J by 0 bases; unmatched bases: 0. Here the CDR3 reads CASSLTSGSYEQYF. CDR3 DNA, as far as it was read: TGTGCCAGCAGCTTGACTAGCGGCTCCTACGAG.

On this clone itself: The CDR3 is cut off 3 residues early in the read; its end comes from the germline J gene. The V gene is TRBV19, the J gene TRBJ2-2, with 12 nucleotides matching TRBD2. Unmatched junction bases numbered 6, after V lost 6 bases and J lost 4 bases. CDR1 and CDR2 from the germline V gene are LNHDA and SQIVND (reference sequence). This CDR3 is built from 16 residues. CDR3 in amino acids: CASRPTSGRSTGELFF. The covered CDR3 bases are TGTGCCAGTAGACCGACTAGCGGGAGATCCACCGGGGAG.

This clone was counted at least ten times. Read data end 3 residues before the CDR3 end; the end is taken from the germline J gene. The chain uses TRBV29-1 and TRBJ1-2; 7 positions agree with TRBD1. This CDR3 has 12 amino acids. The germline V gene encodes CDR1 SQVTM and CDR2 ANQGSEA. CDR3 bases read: TGCAGCGTTGGAGACAGGGTTGGGGGC. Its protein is CSVGDRVGG. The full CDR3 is CSVGDRVGGYTF.

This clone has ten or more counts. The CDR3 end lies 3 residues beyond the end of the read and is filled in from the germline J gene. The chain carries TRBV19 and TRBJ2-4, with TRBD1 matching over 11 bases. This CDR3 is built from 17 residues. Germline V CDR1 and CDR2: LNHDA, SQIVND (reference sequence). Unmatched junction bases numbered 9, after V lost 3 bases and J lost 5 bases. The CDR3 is CASSMGGTGGNQNIQYF. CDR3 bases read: TGTGCCAGTAGTATGGGTGGGACAGGGGGTAACCAAAACATT.

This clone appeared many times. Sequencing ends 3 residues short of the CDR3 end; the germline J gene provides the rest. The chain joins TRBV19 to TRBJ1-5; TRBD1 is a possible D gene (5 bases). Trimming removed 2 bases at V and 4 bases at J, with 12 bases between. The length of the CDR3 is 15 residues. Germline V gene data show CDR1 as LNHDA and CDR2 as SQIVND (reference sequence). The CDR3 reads CASSINNRPNQPQHF. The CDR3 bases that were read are TGTGCCAGTAGTATAAATAACAGGCCAAATCAGCCC.

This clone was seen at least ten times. This chain's CDR3 is CASSPRIGDTQYF. Partial CDR3 DNA: TGTGCCAGCTCCCCAAGGATAGGGGATACG. The V and J genes are TRBV18 and TRBJ2-3; D gene ambiguous. The read gets to within 3 residues of the CDR3 end, and the germline J gene fills in the rest. CDR1 and CDR2 (germline): KGHSH, LQKENI. CDR3 size: 13 residues. V was trimmed by 6 bases and J by 6 bases, leaving 13 bases between them. Combining the CDR3 with reference TRBV18 and TRBJ2-3 gives the whole variable domain NAGVMQNPRHLVRRRGQEARLRCSPMKGHSHVYWYRQLPEEGLKFMVYLQKENIIDESGMPKERFSAEFPKEGPSILRIQQVVRGDSAAYFCASSPRIGDTQYFGPGTRLTVL.